The 23 T cell receptor beta chains listed next were all sequenced from one sample in a study of CD8+CD57+ T cells in acquired aplastic anemia (dated by TCRdb to the late 2010s). Expansion of CD8+CD57+ cells had been shown by flow cytometry in the patients chosen for sequencing. Instrument on record: Illumina HiSeq 2000. Genomic DNA was used as template for profiling of TCR beta VDJ combinations and CDR3 sequences. The raw public data were reprocessed by TCRdb itself: fastp quality trimming at Q25, MiXCR clonotype calling, in-frame beta chains only. Under each unique CDR3 protein, matching rows form one entry showing the most common genes and DNA. Counted in this sample were some 170,000 distinct CDR3 sequences; 40% to 55% of them appeared once. The ten top clones hold roughly 1.2% of the sample. The specimen sequenced was sorted CD4+, CD8+, or CD8+CD57+ T cells (not recorded which) from PBMCs. Receptors were obtained from a human donor with aplastic anemia.

At least ten counts were recorded for this clonotype. This chain uses TRBV12-3 or TRBV12-4 with TRBJ1-2; 9 nucleotides match TRBD1. V lost 6 bases and J lost 3; bases outside the gene matches: 5. The CDR3 sequence is 14 residues long. The CDR3 sequence is CASRRQGEHYGYTF. The CDR3 DNA reads TGTGCCAGCAGGCGACAGGGGGAGCACTATGGCTACACCTTC.

This chain links TRBV15 with TRBJ1-4; no reliable D call. V dropped 5 bases and J dropped 5 bases, with 12 bases sitting between them. Germline CDR1 LNHNV, CDR2 YYDKDF (reference sequence). The CDR3 sequence is 14 residues long. This CDR3 is CATSVGGLNEKLFF. Here the CDR3 DNA reads TGTGCCACCAGCGTAGGAGGGTTAAATGAAAAACTGTTTTTT.

The V and J genes are TRBV2 and TRBJ1-4, with a weak D call TRBD1 (6 bases). The germline V and J ends were trimmed by 1 base and 6 bases, with 12 bases remaining between them. Germline CDR1 and CDR2: SNHLY and FYNNEI. The CDR3 is 15 residues long. Here the CDR3 DNA reads TGTGCCAGCAGTGAAGGGTACAGGGTCGATGAAAAACTGTTTTTT. Amino acid sequence: CASSEGYRVDEKLFF.

The V gene is TRBV10-2, the J gene TRBJ2-1, with TRBD2 matching 7 bases. The junction had 4 bases not matched to a gene; V was cut back by 6 bases and J by 8 bases. In germline, CDR1 is WSHSY, CDR2 SAAADI. The CDR3 contains 12 residues. The DNA for the CDR3 is TGCGCCAGCAGGCAGGGACTATATGAGCAGTTCTTC. As protein: CASRQGLYEQFF.

The chain uses TRBV10-2 and TRBJ1-2; D might be TRBD1 (6 bases). The CDR3 is 12 residues long. Trimming left V 10 bases short and J 7 bases short, with 16 bases between. Germline V gene lookup returns CDR1 WSHSY and CDR2 SAAADI. The CDR3 DNA reads as TGCGCCACCCTGAGGGGGATCGGTGGCTACACCTTC. This codes for CATLRGIGGYTF.

The chain uses TRBV10-1 and TRBJ2-3; D might be TRBD2 (5 bases). Germline CDR1 reads WNHNN; CDR2 reads SYGVQD (reference sequence). V lost 2 bases and J 5 bases, leaving 8 bases between the germline ends. This CDR3 spans 13 amino acids. The CDR3 here is CASSEAAGDTQYF. The DNA for the CDR3 is TGCGCCAGCAGTGAGGCCGCGGGAGATACGCAGTATTTT.

The J gene is TRBJ2-2, the V gene TRBV5-1; TRBD2 aligns across 9 bases. The V segment lost 2 bases and the J segment 7 bases; nucleotides outside the gene matches: 6. This CDR3 is 15 amino acids long. Germline V gives CDR1 SGHRS, CDR2 YFSETQ. CDR3 bases: TGCGCCAGCAGCTTTGCGATAGCGGGGGACGGGGAGCTGTTTTTT. Translating gives CASSFAIAGDGELFF.

The chain has TRBV9 and TRBJ1-4, with D possibly being TRBD1 (5 bases). The CDR3 consists of 18 residues. The germline V gene has CDR1 SGDLS and CDR2 YYNGEE. V dropped 0 bases and J dropped 7 bases, with 22 bases sitting between them. CDR3 DNA sequence: TGTGCCAGCAGCGTAGGGCCCCTCACCGGGGCCAGTAGTGAAAAACTGTTTTTT. This sequence encodes CASSVGPLTGASSEKLFF.

Many counts were recorded for this clonotype. The J gene is TRBJ2-7, the V gene TRBV10-3; TRBD1 agrees at 7 bases. Per germline, CDR1 ENHRY and CDR2 SYGVKD. With 7 bases clipped from V and 0 bases from J, the junction kept 3 bases outside the gene matches. The CDR3 sequence is 13 residues long. The CDR3 loop is CAINGQVSYEQYF. The CDR3 region has the DNA TGTGCCATCAATGGACAGGTCTCCTACGAGCAGTACTTC.

Note on this clonotype: A clone one base away is much larger, so this may be a read error. The J gene is TRBJ2-5, the V gene TRBV20-1, with a weak D call TRBD1 (5 bases). This CDR3 region has 15 residues. Per the germline V gene, CDR1 is DFQATT and CDR2 is SNEGSKA (reference sequence). The CDR3 nucleotides read TGCAGTGCTAGAGCGTTGACAGCACTCCAAGAGGCCCAGTACTTC. Its protein product is CSARALTALQEAQYF.

This clonotype was counted many times. This chain uses TRBV30 with TRBJ1-6, with 9 nucleotides matching TRBD1. The J segment lost 9 bases and the V segment lost 4 bases, leaving 7 bases of the junction unmatched. The germline V gene encodes CDR1 GTSNPN and CDR2 SVGIG (reference sequence). The CDR3 has 14 residues. This CDR3 reads CAWIRQGVGSPLHF. The CDR3 bases are TGTGCCTGGATCCGACAGGGGGTAGGTTCACCCCTCCACTTT.

At least ten counts were recorded for this clonotype. The J gene is TRBJ2-2, the V gene TRBV5-1; no clear D gene. The CDR3 has 14 amino acids. Trimming shortened V by 7 bases and J by 4 bases, and 14 bases separated the two germline ends. Per the germline V gene, CDR1 is SGHRS and CDR2 is YFSETQ. CDR3 region: CASLPPVGTGELFF. The CDR3 coding sequence is TGCGCCAGCCTCCCCCCTGTTGGCACCGGGGAGCTGTTTTTT. Full variable domain (missing parts from reference TRBV5-1 and TRBJ2-2): KAGVTQTPRYLIKTRGQQVTLSCSPISGHRSVSWYQQTPGQGLQFLFEYFSETQRNKGNFPGRFSGRQFSNSRSEMNVSTLELGDSALYLCASLPPVGTGELFFGEGSRLTVL.

The CDR3 loop is CASSGQQANVLTF. The CDR3 nucleotides read TGTGCCAGCAGCGGACAACAGGCCAACGTCCTGACTTTC. The genes are TRBV2 and TRBJ2-6; D may be TRBD1 (5 bases). Germline CDR1 and CDR2: SNHLY and FYNNEI. The CDR3 consists of 13 residues. Deletions cut 6 bases from V and 6 bases from J, with 9 bases between. The full variable domain, rest sourced from reference TRBV2 and TRBJ2-6, is EPEVTQTPSHQVTQMGQEVILRCVPISNHLYFYWYRQILGQKVEFLVSFYNNEISEKSEIFDDQFSVERPDGSNFTLKIRSTKLEDSAMYFCASSGQQANVLTFGAGSRLTVL.

The sample holds many counts of this clonotype. The chain recombines TRBV20-1 with TRBJ2-7; tentatively, D is TRBD2 (5 bases). The CDR3 sequence is 13 residues long. V shed 0 bases and J shed 2 bases, with 8 bases lying between them. Germline lookup yields CDR1 DFQATT and CDR2 SNEGSKA (reference sequence). CDR3 bases: TGCAGTGCTAGAGACCCCGGGACCTACGAGCAGTACTTC. Translation gives CSARDPGTYEQYF.

This sequence joins TRBV5-1 and TRBJ2-7; D uncertain. Trimming pared 0 bases from V and 7 bases from J, leaving 11 bases between. This CDR3 contains 13 residues. Germline lookup yields CDR1 SGHRS and CDR2 YFSETQ. The CDR3, as DNA: TGCGCCAGCAGCTTGGGGTCCGCGTGGGAGCAGTACTTC. This translates into CASSLGSAWEQYF. Full variable domain (missing parts from reference TRBV5-1 and TRBJ2-7): KAGVTQTPRYLIKTRGQQVTLSCSPISGHRSVSWYQQTPGQGLQFLFEYFSETQRNKGNFPGRFSGRQFSNSRSEMNVSTLELGDSALYLCASSLGSAWEQYFGPGTRLTVT.

This clonotype has a count of ten or more. The chain links TRBV29-1 to TRBJ2-1; D might be TRBD1 or TRBD2, each matching 5 bases. CDR1 and CDR2 from the germline V gene are SQVTM and ANQGSEA. V shed 1 base and J shed 3 bases, with 10 bases lying between them. The CDR3 extends over 14 amino acids. The chain's CDR3 is CSVEGRDVYNEQFF. The DNA for the CDR3 is TGCAGCGTTGAAGGCAGGGACGTCTACAATGAGCAGTTCTTC.

This clonotype was detected many times. This sequence joins TRBV29-1 and TRBJ2-5; TRBD1 is a possible D gene (6 bases). From germline, CDR1 is SQVTM and CDR2 ANQGSEA. V was trimmed by 8 bases and J by 1 base, leaving 11 bases between them. The CDR3 contains 12 residues. The CDR3 DNA is TGCAGCTCACGGACAGCCCAAGAGACCCAGTACTTC. Translating gives CSSRTAQETQYF.

Ten or more counts support this clonotype. The rearrangement joins TRBV6-1 to TRBJ1-1, with D possibly TRBD1 on 6 matching bases. CDR3 length equals 14 residues. Looked up from germline, CDR1 is MNHNS and CDR2 is SASEGT. V lost 5 bases and J 0 bases, leaving 10 bases between the germline ends. The DNA for the CDR3 is TGTGCCAGCAGTCCAGGGGACCTGAACACTGAAGCTTTCTTT. Protein sequence: CASSPGDLNTEAFF.

This clonotype showed up many times. The chain links TRBV2 to TRBJ2-7; D is undetermined. This CDR3 region has 16 residues. Germline V CDR1 and CDR2: SNHLY, FYNNEI. The germline V and J ends were trimmed by 2 bases and 0 bases, with 14 bases remaining between them. Here the CDR3 reads CASSETAVVASYEQYF. The CDR3 nucleotides are TGTGCCAGCAGTGAAACGGCTGTAGTGGCCTCCTACGAGCAGTACTTC.

This clonotype appeared many times. This chain uses TRBV20-1 with TRBJ1-3; D is ambiguous. V was trimmed by 5 bases and J by 0 bases, leaving 8 bases between them. The CDR3 runs 13 residues. The germline V gene has CDR1 DFQATT and CDR2 SNEGSKA (reference sequence). This CDR3 is CSAGYGSGNTIYF. For the CDR3, the DNA is TGCAGTGCTGGATACGGCTCTGGAAACACCATATATTTT.

This clonotype was found a few times. It may be a read error: a sequence one base away is much more abundant. The chain carries TRBV5-1 and TRBJ2-2, with a possible D match to TRBD1 (5 bases). The CDR3 contains 14 residues. Germline V gene data show CDR1 as SGHRS and CDR2 as YFSETQ. V lost 2 bases and J lost 4, with 9 bases in between. The CDR3, as DNA: TGCGCCAGCAGCTTCGTGACAGCCACCGGGGAGCTGTTTTTT. Protein sequence: CASSFVTATGELFF. The entire variable domain, with the rest obtained from reference TRBV5-1 and TRBJ2-2, is as follows: KAGVTQTPRYLIKTRGQQVTLSCSPISGHRSVSWYQQTPGQGLQFLFEYFSETQRNKGNFPGRFSGRQFSNSRSEMNVSTLELGDSALYLCASSFVTATGELFFGEGSRLTVL.

This sequence joins TRBV7-8 and TRBJ2-6; D gene uncertain. The CDR3 has 15 amino acids. Germline V gene sequence: CDR1 SGHVS, CDR2 FQNEAQ. V was trimmed by 5 bases and J by 0 bases, leaving 8 bases between them. Here the CDR3 DNA reads TGTGCCAGCAGCCACGGTAGCTCTGGGGCCAACGTCCTGACTTTC. Amino acids: CASSHGSSGANVLTF.

This clonotype was recorded many times. The chain has TRBV5-1 and TRBJ2-1; D may be TRBD1 or TRBD2 (6 bases each). This CDR3 has 16 amino acids. CDR1 is SGHRS and CDR2 is YFSETQ in the germline V gene. Trimming pared 2 bases from V and 7 bases from J, leaving 19 bases between. The DNA for the CDR3 is TGCGCCAGCAGCTTTTCGGGATCCGGGGGCGGGAATGAGCAGTTCTTC. As protein: CASSFSGSGGGNEQFF.